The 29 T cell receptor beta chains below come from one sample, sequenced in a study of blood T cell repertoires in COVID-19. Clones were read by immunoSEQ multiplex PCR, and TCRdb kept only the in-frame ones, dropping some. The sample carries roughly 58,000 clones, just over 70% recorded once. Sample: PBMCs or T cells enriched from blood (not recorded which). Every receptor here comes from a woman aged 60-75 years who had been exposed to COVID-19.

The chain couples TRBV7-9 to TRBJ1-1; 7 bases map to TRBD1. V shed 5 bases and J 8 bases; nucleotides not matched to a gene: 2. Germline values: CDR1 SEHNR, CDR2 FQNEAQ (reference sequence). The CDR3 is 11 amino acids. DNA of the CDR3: TGTGCCAGCAGCGTGGGACAGGAAGCTTTCTTT. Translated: CASSVGQEAFF.

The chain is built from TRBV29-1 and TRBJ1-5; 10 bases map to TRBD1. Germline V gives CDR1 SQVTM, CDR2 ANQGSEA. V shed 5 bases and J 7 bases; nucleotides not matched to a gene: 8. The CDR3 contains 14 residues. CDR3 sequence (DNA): TGCAGCGTTTCCGGGACAGGGGTAAACCAGCCCCAGCATTTT. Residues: CSVSGTGVNQPQHF.

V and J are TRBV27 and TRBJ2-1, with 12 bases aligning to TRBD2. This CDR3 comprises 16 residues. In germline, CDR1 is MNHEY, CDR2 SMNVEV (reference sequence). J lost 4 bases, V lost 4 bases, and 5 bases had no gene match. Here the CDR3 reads CASSSEGLAGYNEQFF. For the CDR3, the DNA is TGTGCCAGCAGTTCAGAGGGACTAGCGGGTTACAATGAGCAGTTCTTC.

CDR3 sequence (DNA): TGTGCCACTGCCGTTCGGACTAGTCAAAACGAGCAGTACTTC. Its translation is CATAVRTSQNEQYF. The chain joins TRBV10-3 to TRBJ2-7, with TRBD2 identical over 7 bases. This CDR3 has 14 amino acids. CDR1 is ENHRY, CDR2 SYGVKD, per germline. Trimming removed 10 bases from V and 5 bases from J; junction bases left unmatched: 14.

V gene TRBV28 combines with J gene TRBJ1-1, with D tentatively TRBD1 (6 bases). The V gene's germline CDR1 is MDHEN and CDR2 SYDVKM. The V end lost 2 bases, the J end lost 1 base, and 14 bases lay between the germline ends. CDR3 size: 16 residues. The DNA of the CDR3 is TGTGCCAGCAGTTTACCCCCAACAGGGTCGAACACTGAAGCTTTCTTT. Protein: CASSLPPTGSNTEAFF.

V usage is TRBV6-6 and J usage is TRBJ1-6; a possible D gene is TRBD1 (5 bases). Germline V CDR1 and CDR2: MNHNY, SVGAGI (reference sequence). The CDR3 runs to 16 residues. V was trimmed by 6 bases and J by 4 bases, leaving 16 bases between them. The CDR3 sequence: CASRNTGHSYNSPLHF. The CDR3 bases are TGTGCCAGCAGAAACACTGGACACTCTTATAATTCACCCCTCCACTTT.

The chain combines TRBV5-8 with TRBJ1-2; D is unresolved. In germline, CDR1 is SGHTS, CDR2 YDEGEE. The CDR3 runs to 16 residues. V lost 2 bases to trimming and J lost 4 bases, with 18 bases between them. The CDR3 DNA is TGTGCCAGCAGCTTACTCCGGGGTTTAAGGGCCTATGGCTACACCTTC. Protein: CASSLLRGLRAYGYTF.

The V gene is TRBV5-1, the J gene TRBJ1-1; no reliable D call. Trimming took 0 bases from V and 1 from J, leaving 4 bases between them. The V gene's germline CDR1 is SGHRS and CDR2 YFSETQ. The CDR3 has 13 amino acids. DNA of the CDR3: TGCGCCAGCAGCTTGGCGTCGAACACTGAAGCTTTCTTT. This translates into CASSLASNTEAFF.

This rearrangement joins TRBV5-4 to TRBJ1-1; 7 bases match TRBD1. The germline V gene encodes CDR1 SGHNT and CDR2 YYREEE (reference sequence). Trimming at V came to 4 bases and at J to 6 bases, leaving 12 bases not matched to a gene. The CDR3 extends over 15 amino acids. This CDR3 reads CASSVAGTAFSEAFF. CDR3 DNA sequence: TGTGCCAGCAGCGTTGCCGGGACAGCTTTTTCTGAAGCTTTCTTT.

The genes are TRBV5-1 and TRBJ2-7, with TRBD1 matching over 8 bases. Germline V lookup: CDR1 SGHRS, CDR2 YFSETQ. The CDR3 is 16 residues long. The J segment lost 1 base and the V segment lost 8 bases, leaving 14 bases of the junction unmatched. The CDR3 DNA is TGCGCCAGTCACAAAGGTGACACAGGGGGATCCTACGAGCAGTACTTC. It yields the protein CASHKGDTGGSYEQYF.

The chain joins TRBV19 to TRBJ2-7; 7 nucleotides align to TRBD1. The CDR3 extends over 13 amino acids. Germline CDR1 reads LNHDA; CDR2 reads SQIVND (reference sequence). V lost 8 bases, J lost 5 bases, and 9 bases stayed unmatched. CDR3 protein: CASQEQGSNEQYF. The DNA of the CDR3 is TGTGCCAGTCAAGAACAGGGGTCCAACGAGCAGTACTTC.

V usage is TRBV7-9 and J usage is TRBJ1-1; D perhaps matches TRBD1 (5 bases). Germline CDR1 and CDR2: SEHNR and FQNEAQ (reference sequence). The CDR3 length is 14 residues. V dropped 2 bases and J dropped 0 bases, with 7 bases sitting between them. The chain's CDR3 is CASSLTTVNTEAFF. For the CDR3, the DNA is TGTGCCAGCAGCTTAACGACAGTGAACACTGAAGCTTTCTTT.

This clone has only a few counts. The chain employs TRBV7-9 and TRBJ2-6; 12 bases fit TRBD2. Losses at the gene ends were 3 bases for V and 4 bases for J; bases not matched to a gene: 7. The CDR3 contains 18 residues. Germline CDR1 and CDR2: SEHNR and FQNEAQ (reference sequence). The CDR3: CASSLASGGAQGANVLTF. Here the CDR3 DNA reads TGTGCCAGCAGCTTGGCTAGCGGGGGGGCACAAGGGGCCAACGTCCTGACTTTC.

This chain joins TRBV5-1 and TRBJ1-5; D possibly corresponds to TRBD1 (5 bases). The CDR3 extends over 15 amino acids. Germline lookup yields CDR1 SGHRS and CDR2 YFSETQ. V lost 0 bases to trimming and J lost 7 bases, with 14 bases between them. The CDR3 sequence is CASSLGGLASQPQHF. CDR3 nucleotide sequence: TGCGCCAGCAGCTTGGGGGGACTTGCCAGCCAGCCCCAGCATTTT.

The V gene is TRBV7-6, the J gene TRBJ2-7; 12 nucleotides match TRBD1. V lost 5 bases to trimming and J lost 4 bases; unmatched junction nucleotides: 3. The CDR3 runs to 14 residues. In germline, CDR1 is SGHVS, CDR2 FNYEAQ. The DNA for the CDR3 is TGTGCCAGCAGCCGGGGACAGGGGGCGTACGAGCAGTACTTC. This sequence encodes CASSRGQGAYEQYF.

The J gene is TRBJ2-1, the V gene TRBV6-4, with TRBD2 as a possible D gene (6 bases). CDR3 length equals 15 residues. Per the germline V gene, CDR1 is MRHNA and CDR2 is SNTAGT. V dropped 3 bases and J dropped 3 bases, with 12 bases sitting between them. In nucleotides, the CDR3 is TGTGCCAGCAGTGAAGGTTGGGGGGTCTACAATGAGCAGTTCTTC. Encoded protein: CASSEGWGVYNEQFF.

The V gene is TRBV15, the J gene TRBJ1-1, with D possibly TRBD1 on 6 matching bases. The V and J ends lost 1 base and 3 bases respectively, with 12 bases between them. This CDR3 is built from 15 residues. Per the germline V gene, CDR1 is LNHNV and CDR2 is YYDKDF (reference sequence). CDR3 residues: CATSRATGLDTEAFF. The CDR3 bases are TGTGCCACCAGCAGAGCAACAGGGTTGGACACTGAAGCTTTCTTT. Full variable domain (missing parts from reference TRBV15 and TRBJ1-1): DAMVIQNPRYQVTQFGKPVTLSCSQTLNHNVMYWYQQKSSQAPKLLFHYYDKDFNNEADTPDNFQSRRPNTSFCFLDIRSPGLGDTAMYLCATSRATGLDTEAFFGQGTRLTVV.

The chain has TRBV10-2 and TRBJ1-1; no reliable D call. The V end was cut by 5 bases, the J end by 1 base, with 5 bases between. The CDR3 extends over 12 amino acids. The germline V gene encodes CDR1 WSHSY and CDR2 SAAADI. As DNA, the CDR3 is TGCGCCAGCAGTTCCGGGAACACTGAAGCTTTCTTT. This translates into CASSSGNTEAFF.

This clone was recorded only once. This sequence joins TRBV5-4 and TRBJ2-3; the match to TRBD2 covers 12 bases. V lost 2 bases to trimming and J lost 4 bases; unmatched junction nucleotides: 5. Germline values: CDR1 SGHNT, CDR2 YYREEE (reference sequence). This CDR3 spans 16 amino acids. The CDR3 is CASSFPSGGAADTQYF. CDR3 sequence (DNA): TGTGCCAGCAGCTTTCCTAGCGGGGGGGCGGCAGATACGCAGTATTTT. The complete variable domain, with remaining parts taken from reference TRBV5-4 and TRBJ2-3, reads ETGVTQSPTHLIKTRGQQVTLRCSSQSGHNTVSWYQQALGQGPQFIFQYYREEENGRGNFPPRFSGLQFPNYSSELNVNALELDDSALYLCASSFPSGGAADTQYFGPGTRLTVL.

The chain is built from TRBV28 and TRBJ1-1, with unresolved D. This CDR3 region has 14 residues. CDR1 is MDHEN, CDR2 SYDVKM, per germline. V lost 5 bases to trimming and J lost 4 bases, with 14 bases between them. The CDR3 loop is CASSPLMARTEAFF. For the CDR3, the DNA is TGTGCCAGCAGTCCCCTTATGGCTCGCACTGAAGCTTTCTTT.

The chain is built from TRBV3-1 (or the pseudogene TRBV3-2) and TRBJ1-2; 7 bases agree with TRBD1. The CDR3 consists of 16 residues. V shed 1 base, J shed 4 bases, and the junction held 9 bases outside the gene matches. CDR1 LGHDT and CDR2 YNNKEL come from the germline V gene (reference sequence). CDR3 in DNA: TGTGCCAGCAGCCAAGGACAGGGTCCCAGGGGCTATGGCTACACCTTC. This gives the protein CASSQGQGPRGYGYTF.

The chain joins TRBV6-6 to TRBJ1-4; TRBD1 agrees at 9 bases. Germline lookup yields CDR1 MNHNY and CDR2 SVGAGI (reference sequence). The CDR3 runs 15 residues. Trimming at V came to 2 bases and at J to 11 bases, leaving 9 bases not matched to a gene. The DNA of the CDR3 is TGTGCCAGCAGTTACGGGGGGACAGGGCTTGGGAAACTGTTTTTT. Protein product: CASSYGGTGLGKLFF.

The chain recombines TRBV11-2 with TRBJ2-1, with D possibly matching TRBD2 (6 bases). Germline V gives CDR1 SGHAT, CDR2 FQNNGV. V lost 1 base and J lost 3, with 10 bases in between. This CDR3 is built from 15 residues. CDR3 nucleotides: TGTGCCAGCAGCTTAGGGCAGACTAGCTACAATGAGCAGTTCTTC. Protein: CASSLGQTSYNEQFF.

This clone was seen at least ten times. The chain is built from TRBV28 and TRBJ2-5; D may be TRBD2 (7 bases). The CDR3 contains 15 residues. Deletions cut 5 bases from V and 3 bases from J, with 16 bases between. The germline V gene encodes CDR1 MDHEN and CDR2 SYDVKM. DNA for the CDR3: TGTGCCAGCAGTCCCTACGCGGGGGCAAAAGAGACCCAGTACTTC. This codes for CASSPYAGAKETQYF.

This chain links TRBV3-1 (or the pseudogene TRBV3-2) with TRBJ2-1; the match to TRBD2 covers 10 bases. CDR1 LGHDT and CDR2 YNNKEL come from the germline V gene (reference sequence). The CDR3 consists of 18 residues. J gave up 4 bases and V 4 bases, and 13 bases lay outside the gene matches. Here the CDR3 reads CASSRGGSGRVNYNEQFF. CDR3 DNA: TGTGCCAGCAGCCGCGGGGGAAGCGGGAGGGTGAATTACAATGAGCAGTTCTTC.

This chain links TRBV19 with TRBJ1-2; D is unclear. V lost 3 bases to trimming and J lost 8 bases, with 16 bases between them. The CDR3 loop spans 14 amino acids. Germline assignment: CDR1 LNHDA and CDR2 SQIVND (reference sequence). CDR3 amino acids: CASSMTGHNNGYTF. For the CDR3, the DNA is TGTGCCAGTAGTATGACGGGTCACAATAACGGCTACACCTTC.

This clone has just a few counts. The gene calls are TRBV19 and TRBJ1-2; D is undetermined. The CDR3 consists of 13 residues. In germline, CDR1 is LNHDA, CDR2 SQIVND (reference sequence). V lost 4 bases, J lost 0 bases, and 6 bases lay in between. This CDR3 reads CASSRSSNYGYTF. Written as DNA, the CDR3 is TGTGCCAGTAGTAGGAGTTCTAACTATGGCTACACCTTC.

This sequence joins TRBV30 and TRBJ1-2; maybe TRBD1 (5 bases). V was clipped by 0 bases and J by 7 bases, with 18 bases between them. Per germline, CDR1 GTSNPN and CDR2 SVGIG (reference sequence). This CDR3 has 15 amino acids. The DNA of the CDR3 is TGTGCCTGGAGTGTACAGGCTGTTAGGGTTGGTGGCTACACCTTC. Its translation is CAWSVQAVRVGGYTF.

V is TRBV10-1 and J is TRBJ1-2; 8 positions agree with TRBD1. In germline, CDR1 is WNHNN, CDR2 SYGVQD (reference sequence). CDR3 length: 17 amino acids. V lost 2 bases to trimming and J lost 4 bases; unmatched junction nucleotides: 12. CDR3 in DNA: TGCGCCAGCAGTGAGCCCCGCGGACAGGGTCTTGGCTATGGCTACACCTTC. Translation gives CASSEPRGQGLGYGYTF.